This T cell receptor beta chain appears in the sequencing data of a study of blood T cell repertoires in COVID-19. Study background: T cells, B-cell-depleted T cells, or PBMCs provided the cDNA or gDNA that served as material.

V shed 4 bases, J shed 0 bases, and the junction held 9 bases outside the gene matches. This CDR3 spans 19 amino acids. Looked up from germline, CDR1 is SGHVS and CDR2 is FQNEAQ. Libraries were prepared by immunoSEQ multiplex PCR; TCRdb keeps only in-frame clonotypes and omits some of them. The sample comprises some 290,000 clones, roughly 90% of which are singletons, and under 3.5% rests with the top ten. The receptor was derived from a woman aged 25 to 45 with COVID-19, enrolled during active disease. The sample was peripheral blood. This sequence joins TRBV7-8 and TRBJ2-1; 13 bases match TRBD2. For the CDR3, the DNA is TGTGCCAGCAGCTCCCCGGGACTAGCGGGATCCAGCTCCTACAATGAGCAGTTCTTC. Protein sequence: CASSSPGLAGSSSYNEQFF. The variable domain in full, completed from reference TRBV7-8 and TRBJ2-1, reads GAGVSQSPRYKVAKRGQDVALRCDPISGHVSLFWYQQALGQGPEFLTYFQNEAQLDKSGLPSDRFFAERPEGSVSTLKIQRTQQEDSAVYLCASSSPGLAGSSSYNEQFFGPGTRLTVL.